Given below is one T cell receptor (beta chain) in context. Its antigen is unidentified. This record belongs to a study of cytomegalovirus exposure and HLA in healthy donors. For the study at large: The study's early data release held about 85 million unique TCRs from HLA-typed donors. Overall study results and limits: Accurate prediction of most subjects' HLA-A and HLA-B alleles from TCR beta sequences was reported.

PCR used 60 Vbeta primers and 13 Jbeta primers. Produced via immunoSEQ multiplex PCR; TCRdb's table is partial and in-frame only. Of approximately 120,000 clones in the sample, 83% were seen once. The CDR3 runs 13 residues. V lost 3 bases and J 4 bases, leaving 9 bases between the germline ends. The germline V gene has CDR1 MNHEY and CDR2 SMNVEV (reference sequence). The sequenced sample was PBMCs. This sequence was found in a woman aged 40-49 years in good health and CMV-seropositive. The chain recombines TRBV27 with TRBJ1-2; D is perhaps TRBD1 (5 bases). The DNA for the CDR3 is TGTGCCAGCAGTTTTGGAGGGGCCTATGGCTACACCTTC. Translating it yields CASSFGGAYGYTF.